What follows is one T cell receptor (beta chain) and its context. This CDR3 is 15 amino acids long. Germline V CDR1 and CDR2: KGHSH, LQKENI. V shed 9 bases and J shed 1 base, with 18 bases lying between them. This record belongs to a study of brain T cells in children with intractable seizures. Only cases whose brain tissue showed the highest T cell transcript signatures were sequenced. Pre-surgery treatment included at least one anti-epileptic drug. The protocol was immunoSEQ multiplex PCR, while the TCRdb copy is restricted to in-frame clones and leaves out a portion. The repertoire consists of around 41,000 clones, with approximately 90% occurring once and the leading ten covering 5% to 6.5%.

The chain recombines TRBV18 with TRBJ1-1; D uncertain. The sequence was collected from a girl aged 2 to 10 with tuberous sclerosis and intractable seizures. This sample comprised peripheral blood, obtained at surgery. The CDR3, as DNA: TGTGCCAGATCAACGAGTGGATGGTCGAACACTGAAGCTTTCTTT. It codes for CARSTSGWSNTEAFF.